The rows below give T cell receptor beta chains drawn from one sample of a study of technical replicates of blood from a few donors. The assay was immunoSEQ multiplex PCR, and TCRdb's table has in-frame clones only and misses some. The profile shows some 94,000 clones, less than 96% of them singletons. The specimen sequenced was T cells isolated from PBMCs. The receptor source for this set is a human donor in good health. CDR3s include the opening cysteine and the closing phenylalanine or tryptophan. Each record gives: CDR3 DNA, CDR3 protein, V gene, J gene, clone size, D gene. A D gene is named only where the DNA matches it firmly. The size of a clone is reported for some rows only, either as once, few or many, or as a class for expanded clones.

CDR3nt: TGTGCCAGCAGTTCTAGCGGGAGGGCCTTTGAGCAGTTCTTC; CDR3aa: CASSSSGRAFEQFF; v_gene: TRBV2; j_gene: TRBJ2-1; abundance: -; d_gene: TRBD2
CDR3nt: TGCGCCAGCAGTTTGCTTGAAGTTAGGGGGATGGATGCCAATGAGCAGTTCTTC; CDR3aa: CASSLLEVRGMDANEQFF; v_gene: TRBV5-1; j_gene: TRBJ2-1; abundance: -; d_gene: -
CDR3nt: TGTGCCACCAGCAGGGACAGGGGAGGATATGGCTACACCTTC; CDR3aa: CATSRDRGGYGYTF; v_gene: TRBV15; j_gene: TRBJ1-2; abundance: once; d_gene: TRBD1
CDR3nt: TGTGCCAGCAGTTTCCGGGACAGGGTGTACAATCAGCCCCAGCATTTT; CDR3aa: CASSFRDRVYNQPQHF; v_gene: TRBV28; j_gene: TRBJ1-5; abundance: -; d_gene: TRBD1
CDR3nt: TGTGCCAGCTCAGGTCCGGGACTAGCGGGCTACGAGCAGTACTTC; CDR3aa: CASSGPGLAGYEQYF; v_gene: TRBV18; j_gene: TRBJ2-7; abundance: -; d_gene: TRBD2
CDR3nt: TGTGCCAGCAGTGTTAGTGTAACTAATGAAAAACTGTTTTTT; CDR3aa: CASSVSVTNEKLFF; v_gene: TRBV2; j_gene: TRBJ1-4; abundance: -; d_gene: -
CDR3nt: TGTGCCAGCATTATAGTGCGCTATGGCTACACCTTC; CDR3aa: CASIIVRYGYTF; v_gene: TRBV2; j_gene: TRBJ1-2; abundance: -; d_gene: -
CDR3nt: TGTGCCAGCAGCCCGGGATTATCCTACGAGCAGTACTTC; CDR3aa: CASSPGLSYEQYF; v_gene: TRBV6-6; j_gene: TRBJ2-7; abundance: -; d_gene: -
CDR3nt: TGTGCCAGTAGTATCTCGGAGGGCGCCTACAATGAGCAGTTCTTC; CDR3aa: CASSISEGAYNEQFF; v_gene: TRBV19; j_gene: TRBJ2-1; abundance: -; d_gene: -
CDR3nt: TGCGCCAGCAGTAGTAGCGGGCTGGGTGAGCAGTTCTTC; CDR3aa: CASSSSGLGEQFF; v_gene: TRBV10-1; j_gene: TRBJ2-1; abundance: -; d_gene: TRBD2
CDR3nt: TGTGCCAGCAGCTTGAACAGGGGATATCAGCCCCAGCATTTT; CDR3aa: CASSLNRGYQPQHF; v_gene: TRBV5-6; j_gene: TRBJ1-5; abundance: -; d_gene: TRBD1
CDR3nt: TGTGCCAGCTCACCCTTAATATACTCTGGAAACACCATATATTTT; CDR3aa: CASSPLIYSGNTIYF; v_gene: TRBV18; j_gene: TRBJ1-3; abundance: -; d_gene: -
CDR3nt: TGTGCCAGCAGCTTAAGCGGGTATGGCTACACCTTC; CDR3aa: CASSLSGYGYTF; v_gene: TRBV11-3; j_gene: TRBJ1-2; abundance: -; d_gene: -
CDR3nt: TGTGCCAGCAGCCCCGCGGGGGGGGCGCTTAATGAGCAGTTCTTC; CDR3aa: CASSPAGGALNEQFF; v_gene: TRBV27; j_gene: TRBJ2-1; abundance: -; d_gene: TRBD2
CDR3nt: TGTGCCAGCAGCAAAACCGGGACAGGGATCAATGAGCAGTTCTTC; CDR3aa: CASSKTGTGINEQFF; v_gene: TRBV5-6; j_gene: TRBJ2-1; abundance: -; d_gene: TRBD1
CDR3nt: TGTGCCAGCAGCCCGCGGGACAGGGAGTTCTACGAGCAGTACTTC; CDR3aa: CASSPRDREFYEQYF; v_gene: TRBV7-3; j_gene: TRBJ2-7; abundance: -; d_gene: TRBD1
CDR3nt: TGTGCCAGCCTCTGGTCCGGGATCGATGAGCAGTTCTTC; CDR3aa: CASLWSGIDEQFF; v_gene: TRBV2; j_gene: TRBJ2-1; abundance: -; d_gene: -
CDR3nt: TGTGCCAGCAGTTACTTACTAGCGGACTGGAACAATGAGCAGTTCTTC; CDR3aa: CASSYLLADWNNEQFF; v_gene: TRBV6-5; j_gene: TRBJ2-1; abundance: -; d_gene: TRBD2
CDR3nt: TGTGCCACCAGCAGGGGGGGGAACACTGAAGCTTTCTTT; CDR3aa: CATSRGGNTEAFF; v_gene: TRBV15; j_gene: TRBJ1-1; abundance: -; d_gene: -
CDR3nt: TGTGCCAGCAGTCCAATACAGGGTGACCAGCCCCAGCATTTT; CDR3aa: CASSPIQGDQPQHF; v_gene: TRBV27; j_gene: TRBJ1-5; abundance: -; d_gene: -
CDR3nt: TGTGCCACCAGCAGAGATGCTCACAGGGGGAACGAGCAGTACTTC; CDR3aa: CATSRDAHRGNEQYF; v_gene: TRBV15; j_gene: TRBJ2-7; abundance: -; d_gene: TRBD1
CDR3nt: TGTGCCAGAGGGACAGCCATCAATCAGCCCCAGCATTTT; CDR3aa: CARGTAINQPQHF; v_gene: TRBV2; j_gene: TRBJ1-5; abundance: -; d_gene: TRBD1
CDR3nt: TGTGCCAGCAGTTTAAACTACCTCGAGCAGTACTTC; CDR3aa: CASSLNYLEQYF; v_gene: TRBV28; j_gene: TRBJ2-7; abundance: -; d_gene: -
CDR3nt: TGTGCCAGCAGCTCGTGGAAAGGGGGCGTGCGGGACACTGAAGCTTTCTTT; CDR3aa: CASSSWKGGVRDTEAFF; v_gene: TRBV9; j_gene: TRBJ1-1; abundance: -; d_gene: TRBD1
CDR3nt: TGCGCCAGCAGCCAGGCCCCCAGGTTGCATGAGCAGTTCTTC; CDR3aa: CASSQAPRLHEQFF; v_gene: TRBV4-3; j_gene: TRBJ2-1; abundance: -; d_gene: -
CDR3nt: TGTGCCAGCAGCAGGGAGTGGGATACCATGAACACTGAAGCTTTCTTT; CDR3aa: CASSREWDTMNTEAFF; v_gene: TRBV21-1; j_gene: TRBJ1-1; abundance: -; d_gene: -
CDR3nt: TGTGCCAGCATTGAGAGGGAGACGCAGTATTTT; CDR3aa: CASIERETQYF; v_gene: TRBV28; j_gene: TRBJ2-3; abundance: -; d_gene: -
CDR3nt: TGTGCCAGCAGCTTAGCCGTTACCTACGAGCAGTACTTC; CDR3aa: CASSLAVTYEQYF; v_gene: TRBV11-2; j_gene: TRBJ2-7; abundance: -; d_gene: -
CDR3nt: TGCGCCAGCAGTCAGATAGGGGCAGCCCGAAATGAAAAACTGTTTTTT; CDR3aa: CASSQIGAARNEKLFF; v_gene: TRBV23-1; j_gene: TRBJ1-4; abundance: -; d_gene: -
CDR3nt: TGTGCCAGCAGTGAATACTTGACAGGGGAAGATGGCTACACCTTC; CDR3aa: CASSEYLTGEDGYTF; v_gene: TRBV6-1; j_gene: TRBJ1-2; abundance: -; d_gene: TRBD1
CDR3nt: TGTGCCAGTAGTATAATGGCCCATCGAACTAATGAAAAACTGTTTTTT; CDR3aa: CASSIMAHRTNEKLFF; v_gene: TRBV19; j_gene: TRBJ1-4; abundance: -; d_gene: -
CDR3nt: TGTGCCAGCTCACCGCTTCCGCACCCCAGCGGGGGTGGCGAAAAACTGTTTTTT; CDR3aa: CASSPLPHPSGGGEKLFF; v_gene: TRBV18; j_gene: TRBJ1-4; abundance: -; d_gene: -
CDR3nt: TGCGCCAGCAGCTTGTTAGCGGGAGATGAGCAGTTCTTC; CDR3aa: CASSLLAGDEQFF; v_gene: TRBV5-1; j_gene: TRBJ2-1; abundance: once; d_gene: TRBD2
CDR3nt: TGTGCCAGCAGTTACCAGGACTCTCGGCCCCAGCATTTT; CDR3aa: CASSYQDSRPQHF; v_gene: TRBV28; j_gene: TRBJ1-5; abundance: -; d_gene: -
CDR3nt: TGTGCCAGCAGTTACTCTGGGGCTGGCTACACCTTC; CDR3aa: CASSYSGAGYTF; v_gene: TRBV6-5; j_gene: TRBJ1-2; abundance: -; d_gene: -
CDR3nt: TGTGCCAGTAGTATTATCTCCCGAGGAAACACTGAAGCTTTCTTT; CDR3aa: CASSIISRGNTEAFF; v_gene: TRBV19; j_gene: TRBJ1-1; abundance: -; d_gene: -
CDR3nt: TGTGCCTGGAGTGTAGGCGCGGGAGTGGTAGCCGAGCAGTACTTC; CDR3aa: CAWSVGAGVVAEQYF; v_gene: TRBV30; j_gene: TRBJ2-7; abundance: -; d_gene: TRBD2
CDR3nt: TGTGCCAGCAGTTTAAGTAGCGGACCGTTCTACAATGAGCAGTTCTTC; CDR3aa: CASSLSSGPFYNEQFF; v_gene: TRBV28; j_gene: TRBJ2-1; abundance: -; d_gene: -
CDR3nt: TGCGCCAGCAGCTTGGGACTCCCGAACACTGAAGCTTTCTTT; CDR3aa: CASSLGLPNTEAFF; v_gene: TRBV5-1; j_gene: TRBJ1-1; abundance: -; d_gene: -
CDR3nt: TGTGCCAGCAGTGAATTCCGCACTGAAGCTTTCTTT; CDR3aa: CASSEFRTEAFF; v_gene: TRBV6-1; j_gene: TRBJ1-1; abundance: -; d_gene: -
CDR3nt: TGTGCCAGCACCACGGGACAGAACGGCTACACCTTC; CDR3aa: CASTTGQNGYTF; v_gene: TRBV27; j_gene: TRBJ1-2; abundance: -; d_gene: TRBD1
CDR3nt: TGTGCCAGTAGTATAAATGGGACTAGCGGGAGCTCTGGGGCCAACGTCCTGACTTTC; CDR3aa: CASSINGTSGSSGANVLTF; v_gene: TRBV19; j_gene: TRBJ2-6; abundance: -; d_gene: TRBD2
CDR3nt: TGTGCAAGTCGCCCGCAGGGCTCTGGGGCCAACGTCCTGACTTTC; CDR3aa: CASRPQGSGANVLTF; v_gene: TRBV12-2; j_gene: TRBJ2-6; abundance: -; d_gene: -
CDR3nt: TGTGCCAGCAGCCCTCAGGGGGCGGGGATCTCTGGAAACACCATATATTTT; CDR3aa: CASSPQGAGISGNTIYF; v_gene: TRBV5-4; j_gene: TRBJ1-3; abundance: -; d_gene: TRBD1
CDR3nt: TGTGCCAGCAGTGAAACAGGCGAGCAGTACTTC; CDR3aa: CASSETGEQYF; v_gene: TRBV6-6; j_gene: TRBJ2-7; abundance: -; d_gene: -
CDR3nt: TGTGCCAGCAGCATTCACCCTTCAGGGGAGCAGTACTTC; CDR3aa: CASSIHPSGEQYF; v_gene: TRBV7-8; j_gene: TRBJ2-7; abundance: -; d_gene: -
CDR3nt: TGTGCCAGTAGTTTAGGACTAGCGGGAGGTATGGCAGAGACCCAGTACTTC; CDR3aa: CASSLGLAGGMAETQYF; v_gene: TRBV19; j_gene: TRBJ2-5; abundance: -; d_gene: TRBD2
CDR3nt: TGCGCCAGCAGCCTAGGGACAGGTCACTATCAGCCCCAGCATTTT; CDR3aa: CASSLGTGHYQPQHF; v_gene: TRBV4-1; j_gene: TRBJ1-5; abundance: -; d_gene: TRBD1
CDR3nt: TGCGCCAGCAGCCAAGTCGGGACAGTTCTCTCCTACGAGCAGTACTTC; CDR3aa: CASSQVGTVLSYEQYF; v_gene: TRBV4-1; j_gene: TRBJ2-7; abundance: few; d_gene: TRBD1
CDR3nt: TGTGCCAGCAGCTTACTCAGGGTTAGTGAAGCTTTCTTT; CDR3aa: CASSLLRVSEAFF; v_gene: TRBV11-2; j_gene: TRBJ1-1; abundance: -; d_gene: -
CDR3nt: TGTGCCAGCAGCTTAGTGACTAACACAGATACGCAGTATTTT; CDR3aa: CASSLVTNTDTQYF; v_gene: TRBV7-2; j_gene: TRBJ2-3; abundance: once; d_gene: -
CDR3nt: TGTGCCAGCAGTTTATTCCCGACAGGGGGAGAAGAGACCCAGTACTTC; CDR3aa: CASSLFPTGGEETQYF; v_gene: TRBV5-6; j_gene: TRBJ2-5; abundance: -; d_gene: TRBD1
CDR3nt: TGCGCCAGCAGCTTGGATGTAGCGGGAGGCGCCCAAGAGACCCAGTACTTC; CDR3aa: CASSLDVAGGAQETQYF; v_gene: TRBV5-1; j_gene: TRBJ2-5; abundance: -; d_gene: TRBD2
CDR3nt: TGCGCCAGCAGCCCCGGGACAGCTTCTTCTTCGGGCAATCAGCCCCAGCATTTT; CDR3aa: CASSPGTASSSGNQPQHF; v_gene: TRBV5-1; j_gene: TRBJ1-5; abundance: -; d_gene: TRBD1
CDR3nt: TGTGCCAGCAGTCAAACAGGGAACACTGAAGCTTTCTTT; CDR3aa: CASSQTGNTEAFF; v_gene: TRBV5-6; j_gene: TRBJ1-1; abundance: -; d_gene: -
CDR3nt: TGTGCCAGCAGCTCAACTACAGAAGGCGAGCAGTACTTC; CDR3aa: CASSSTTEGEQYF; v_gene: TRBV7-3; j_gene: TRBJ2-7; abundance: -; d_gene: -
CDR3nt: TGTGCCAGCAGCGCCGACCTGAGACAGAGCGCAAGCAATGAGCAGTTCTTC; CDR3aa: CASSADLRQSASNEQFF; v_gene: TRBV9; j_gene: TRBJ2-1; abundance: -; d_gene: -